Following are 29 T cell receptor beta chains from one sample sequenced in a study of vaccination and CD4 T cells after COVID-19. No antigens are known for them. The treatment is: roughly ten-day PBMC culture with coronavirus spike peptide pools or control peptides (ViraFEST assay). Scientists ran DNA taken from cultured CD4+ T cells through the Oncomine TCR Beta short-read assay for sequencing. TCRdb re-derived calls from the PCR reads in MiXCR, one entry per CDR3 protein. The repertoire holds 20,000 to 25,000 distinct CDR3 sequences, approximately 40% seen once, with 5% in the top ten. The sequences come from CD4+ T cells from blood, cultured in vitro, collected before SARS-CoV-2 vaccination. All receptors derive from a human donor who had recovered from COVID-19.

This clonotype was detected only a few times. The genes are TRBV27 and TRBJ1-3; the match to TRBD1 covers 10 bases. The CDR3 length is 16 residues. The J segment lost 1 base and the V segment lost 5 bases, leaving 5 bases of the junction unmatched. The germline V gene has CDR1 MNHEY and CDR2 SMNVEV (reference sequence). CDR3 coding DNA: TGTGCCAGCAGTCCCGGGACAGGGGTATCTGGAAACACCATATATTTT. Its protein is CASSPGTGVSGNTIYF.

This chain links TRBV6-2 or TRBV6-3 with TRBJ2-1, with TRBD2 matching 16 bases. Germline-derived CDR1 and CDR2 are MNHEY and SVGEGT. The CDR3 spans 21 residues. V dropped 2 bases and J dropped 0; count of bases not matched to a gene: 10. The CDR3, as DNA: TGTGCCAGCAGTTACAACCAGGGACTAGCGGGAGGGCCGGGCTCCTACAATGAGCAGTTCTTC. It translates to CASSYNQGLAGGPGSYNEQFF.

DNA for the CDR3: TGTGCCAGTAGTATGACTGGACAGGGGGTATGGTATGGCTACACCTTC. Protein product: CASSMTGQGVWYGYTF. V and J are TRBV19 and TRBJ1-2, with 10 positions matching TRBD1. The CDR3 totals 16 residues. Germline V gene sequence: CDR1 LNHDA, CDR2 SQIVND (reference sequence). The J segment lost 5 bases and the V segment lost 3 bases, leaving 9 bases of the junction unmatched.

The gene calls are TRBV20-1 and TRBJ1-1; a possible D gene is TRBD1 (6 bases). The ends were cut back, 6 bases at V and 2 bases at J, with 19 bases in the middle. The CDR3 has 15 residues. Per germline, CDR1 DFQATT and CDR2 SNEGSKA (reference sequence). The CDR3, as DNA: TGCAGTGCATTTCGGCAGCGACAGGTCAACACTGAAGCTTTCTTT. Residues: CSAFRQRQVNTEAFF.

This chain joins TRBV27 and TRBJ2-7; D may be TRBD1 (5 bases). With 2 bases removed from V and 0 bases from J, the gap between germline ends came to 11 bases. Germline V gene lookup returns CDR1 MNHEY and CDR2 SMNVEV (reference sequence). The CDR3 totals 15 residues. CDR3 bases: TGTGCCAGCAGTTTAAGGGTGCAGGGCTCCTACGAGCAGTACTTC. It translates to CASSLRVQGSYEQYF.

In its sample, this clonotype was seen a few times. The J gene is TRBJ1-5, the V gene TRBV24-1; 7 nucleotides match TRBD1. The CDR3 is made up of 16 amino acids. V dropped 3 bases and J dropped 3; count of bases not matched to a gene: 7. Germline-derived CDR1 and CDR2 are KGHDR and SFDVKD. The CDR3 protein is CATSDRNEGANQPQHF. CDR3 nucleotides: TGTGCCACCAGTGATCGGAACGAGGGGGCCAATCAGCCCCAGCATTTT.

This chain links TRBV5-6 with TRBJ1-6; 10 nucleotides match TRBD1. The CDR3 sequence is 14 residues long. CDR1 SGHDT and CDR2 YYEEEE come from the germline V gene. The trim removed 2 bases at V and 17 bases at J, leaving 10 bases unmatched. CDR3 amino acids: CASSFRDRGSVVHF. CDR3 bases: TGTGCCAGCAGCTTTCGGGACAGGGGCTCCGTGGTCCACTTT.

This clonotype was picked up a small number of times. The J gene is TRBJ1-5, the V gene TRBV7-8; 8 positions match TRBD1. CDR1 and CDR2 from the germline V gene are SGHVS and FQNEAQ. Germline trimming cut 3 bases from V and 3 bases from J; bases unmatched to any gene: 4. The CDR3 totals 15 residues. DNA of the CDR3: TGTGCCAGCAGCTTCGACAGGGGAAACAATCAGCCCCAGCATTTT. Amino acid sequence: CASSFDRGNNQPQHF.

This clonotype was seen more than once but under ten times. This chain uses TRBV20-1 with TRBJ2-3; 9 bases line up with TRBD2. The CDR3 runs to 15 residues. The junction had 5 bases not matched to a gene; V was cut back by 3 bases and J by 1 base. In germline, CDR1 is DFQATT, CDR2 SNEGSKA (reference sequence). The CDR3 loop reads CSARPRTSGTDTQYF. CDR3 DNA sequence: TGCAGTGCTAGGCCCCGGACTAGCGGCACAGATACGCAGTATTTT.

This chain joins TRBV11-3 and TRBJ2-1, with no clear D. The CDR3 consists of 15 residues. Trimming cost V 3 bases and J 8 bases, with 17 bases left between them. Germline V lookup: CDR1 SGHNT, CDR2 YENEEA. DNA for the CDR3: TGTGCCAGCAGCTTGACACCGAACCTAGTCCATGAGCAGTTCTTC. Its protein is CASSLTPNLVHEQFF.

This clonotype appeared a few times. J is TRBJ1-6 and V is TRBV27, with 8 bases fitting TRBD1. The CDR3 runs to 15 residues. The ends lost 5 bases at V and 6 bases at J; junction bases unmatched: 6. The germline V gene encodes CDR1 MNHEY and CDR2 SMNVEV (reference sequence). The CDR3 is CASSRTGIGNSPLHF. In nucleotides, the CDR3 is TGTGCCAGCAGTAGGACAGGGATTGGTAATTCACCCCTCCACTTT.

The chain links TRBV11-2 to TRBJ1-3; TRBD1 aligns across 7 bases. The germline V gene has CDR1 SGHAT and CDR2 FQNNGV. With V trimmed by 5 bases and J by 8 bases, 3 bases remained unmatched. The CDR3 has 12 residues. CDR3 in amino acids: CASSPQGDTIYF. CDR3 DNA: TGTGCCAGCAGCCCCCAGGGGGACACCATATATTTT.

The sample holds a few counts of this clonotype. The chain has TRBV2 and TRBJ2-3, with D tentatively TRBD2 (5 bases). The CDR3 totals 15 residues. CDR1 and CDR2 from the germline V gene are SNHLY and FYNNEI. Trimming shortened V by 4 bases and J by 3 bases, and 14 bases separated the two germline ends. CDR3 nucleotides: TGTGCCAGCAGTGTCAGGAGGCCGAATACAGATACGCAGTATTTT. Translation gives CASSVRRPNTDTQYF.

V and J are TRBV6-1 and TRBJ1-5; D possibly corresponds to TRBD1 (5 bases). Trimming left V 4 bases short and J 0 bases short, with 10 bases between. CDR1 is MNHNS, CDR2 SASEGT, per germline. The CDR3 runs 15 residues. The CDR3 here is CASSARQSSNQPQHF. The CDR3 nucleotides read TGTGCCAGCAGTGCTCGACAGAGTAGCAATCAGCCCCAGCATTTT.

V usage is TRBV7-2 and J usage is TRBJ2-1; tentative D call: TRBD1 (6 bases). This CDR3 comprises 16 residues. The germline V gene encodes CDR1 SGHTA and CDR2 FQGNSA. V lost 2 bases, J lost 1 base, and 12 bases lay in between. CDR3 in amino acids: CASSLSPGTSYNEQFF. CDR3 coding DNA: TGTGCCAGCAGCTTATCTCCAGGGACATCCTACAATGAGCAGTTCTTC.

The chain couples TRBV27 to TRBJ1-5; 9 bases align to TRBD1. V lost 1 base, J lost 7 bases, and 5 bases stayed unmatched. Germline CDR1 is MNHEY and CDR2 is SMNVEV (reference sequence). This CDR3 is 15 amino acids long. Here the CDR3 reads CASSLFGQGLQPQHF. As DNA, the CDR3 is TGTGCCAGCAGTTTATTTGGACAGGGGTTGCAGCCCCAGCATTTT.

The chain joins TRBV28 to TRBJ2-5, with D uncertain. Germline CDR1 reads MDHEN; CDR2 reads SYDVKM. This CDR3 has 15 residues. V lost 6 bases and J 0 bases, leaving 14 bases between the germline ends. The CDR3 protein is CASSLLGQNQETQYF. DNA for the CDR3: TGTGCCAGCAGCCTTTTAGGGCAAAACCAAGAGACCCAGTACTTC.

This clonotype showed up just a few times. The chain combines TRBV19 with TRBJ2-2; D ambiguous. The CDR3 contains 14 residues. V was shortened by 7 bases and J by 1 base, with 10 bases between the two germline ends. CDR1 LNHDA and CDR2 SQIVND come from the germline V gene (reference sequence). CDR3 nucleotides: TGTGCCAGTACCCCGGCAGGGAACACCGGGGAGCTGTTTTTT. It codes for CASTPAGNTGELFF.

V is TRBV5-8 and J is TRBJ2-6; no definite D call. The germline gives CDR1 SGHTS, CDR2 YDEGEE. This CDR3 is 15 amino acids long. V was trimmed by 3 bases and J by 4 bases, leaving 11 bases between them. Here the CDR3 reads CASSWSFGGANVLTF. CDR3 sequence (DNA): TGTGCCAGCAGCTGGTCCTTCGGGGGGGCCAACGTCCTGACTTTC.

This clonotype occurred a few times. The chain carries TRBV7-2 and TRBJ1-2; D is unclear. This CDR3 has 13 amino acids. The V gene lost 1 base and the J gene lost 4 bases, with 7 bases spanning the gap. Looked up from germline, CDR1 is SGHTA and CDR2 is FQGNSA. CDR3 protein: CASSLGAAYGYTF. The CDR3 nucleotides are TGTGCCAGCAGCTTAGGGGCAGCCTATGGCTACACCTTC.

The J gene is TRBJ2-5, the V gene TRBV7-8; 7 bases are shared with TRBD2. Looked up from germline, CDR1 is SGHVS and CDR2 is FQNEAQ. This CDR3 is 16 amino acids long. The V and J ends lost 4 bases and 5 bases, in that order; junction bases with no gene match: 13. The CDR3 spells CASSWGKAGDAETQYF. The CDR3 nucleotides read TGTGCCAGCAGCTGGGGGAAGGCGGGAGATGCGGAGACCCAGTACTTC.

The V call is TRBV6-1, the J call TRBJ1-6; tentative D call: TRBD1 (6 bases). CDR1 MNHNS and CDR2 SASEGT come from the germline V gene. The CDR3 has 16 residues. The ends were cut back, 6 bases at V and 0 bases at J, with 12 bases in the middle. CDR3 region: CASRGGRSSYNSPLHF. CDR3 nucleotides: TGTGCCAGCAGGGGGGGCAGATCCTCCTATAATTCACCCCTCCACTTT.

This clonotype showed up just a few times. The rearrangement joins TRBV19 to TRBJ2-2; tentatively, D is TRBD1 or TRBD2 (5 bases each). The CDR3 runs 13 residues. Trimming removed 3 bases at V and 4 bases at J, with 6 bases between. From germline, CDR1 is LNHDA and CDR2 SQIVND (reference sequence). The CDR3 here is CASSMRGTGELFF. The DNA for the CDR3 is TGTGCCAGTAGTATGAGGGGCACCGGGGAGCTGTTTTTT. Full variable domain (missing parts from reference TRBV19 and TRBJ2-2): DGGITQSPKYLFRKEGQNVTLSCEQNLNHDAMYWYRQDPGQGLRLIYYSQIVNDFQKGDIAEGYSVSREKKESFPLTVTSAQKNPTAFYLCASSMRGTGELFFGEGSRLTVL.

The chain recombines TRBV20-1 with TRBJ2-2; 8 bases fit TRBD1. The junction had 8 bases not matched to a gene; V was cut back by 6 bases and J by 8 bases. Germline V lookup: CDR1 DFQATT, CDR2 SNEGSKA (reference sequence). The CDR3 covers 13 residues. CDR3 protein: CSAFRTGWGELFF. For the CDR3, the DNA is TGCAGTGCGTTTCGGACAGGGTGGGGGGAGCTGTTTTTT.

This rearrangement joins TRBV4-1 to TRBJ1-1; D possibly corresponds to TRBD1 (5 bases). The germline CDR1 and CDR2 sequences are MGHRA and YSYEKL. The CDR3 sequence is 15 residues long. Trimming stripped 4 bases from V and 5 bases from J, with 17 bases between. CDR3 sequence (DNA): TGCGCCAGCAGCCGAGAATGGGGGGGGGGGACTGAAGCTTTCTTT. Its translation is CASSREWGGGTEAFF.

This chain connects TRBV7-2 to TRBJ2-3; possible D gene TRBD2, 7 bases. Trimming took off 4 bases at V and 4 bases at J, with 18 bases between the two ends. This CDR3 is 16 amino acids long. Germline V gene data show CDR1 as SGHTA and CDR2 as FQGNSA. The CDR3 nucleotides are TGTGCCAGCAGCTCCAGACTAGCTGGGGGCCCAGATACGCAGTATTTT. Protein sequence: CASSSRLAGGPDTQYF.

V usage is TRBV15 and J usage is TRBJ2-7; D gene unclear. From germline, CDR1 is LNHNV and CDR2 YYDKDF (reference sequence). The CDR3 loop spans 13 amino acids. Trimming took 0 bases from V and 4 from J, leaving 7 bases between them. The DNA for the CDR3 is TGTGCCACCAGCAGAGATCGGTCGTACGAGCAGTACTTC. Its protein is CATSRDRSYEQYF.

The chain combines TRBV15 with TRBJ2-3, with 7 bases aligning to TRBD1. Trimming took 6 bases from V and 0 from J; bases not matched to a gene: 6. The V gene's germline CDR1 is LNHNV and CDR2 YYDKDF (reference sequence). The CDR3 contains 15 residues. CDR3 region: CATSNDRASTDTQYF. In nucleotides, the CDR3 is TGTGCCACCAGTAACGACAGGGCTAGCACAGATACGCAGTATTTT.

The chain's CDR3 is CASSQEYGVSANYGYTF. The CDR3 region has the DNA TGCGCCAGCAGCCAAGAGTACGGGGTCTCCGCTAACTATGGCTACACCTTC. The chain recombines TRBV4-3 with TRBJ1-2, with D uncertain. V dropped 0 bases and J dropped 0 bases, with 14 bases sitting between them. Germline V gene sequence: CDR1 LGHNA, CDR2 YSLEER. The CDR3 totals 17 residues.